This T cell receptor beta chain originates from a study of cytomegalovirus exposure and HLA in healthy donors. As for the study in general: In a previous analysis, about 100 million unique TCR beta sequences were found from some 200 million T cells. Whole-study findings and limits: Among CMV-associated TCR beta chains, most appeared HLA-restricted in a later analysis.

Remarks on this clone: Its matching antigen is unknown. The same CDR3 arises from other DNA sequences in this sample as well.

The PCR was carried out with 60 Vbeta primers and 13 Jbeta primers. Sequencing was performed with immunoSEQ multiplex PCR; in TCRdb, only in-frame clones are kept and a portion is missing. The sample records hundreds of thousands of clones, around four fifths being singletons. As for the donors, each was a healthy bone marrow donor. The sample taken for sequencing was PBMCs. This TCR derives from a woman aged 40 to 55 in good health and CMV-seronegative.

The CDR3 reads CASSVAGGPYEQYF. CDR3 coding DNA: TGTGCCAGCAGCGTAGCGGGGGGTCCCTACGAGCAGTACTTC. This chain connects TRBV9 to TRBJ2-7; TRBD2 agrees at 7 bases. Germline values: CDR1 SGDLS, CDR2 YYNGEE. The ends lost 0 bases at V and 2 bases at J; junction bases unmatched: 2. This CDR3 comprises 14 residues.